This T cell receptor (beta chain) is drawn from a study of CD8+ T cells in alopecia areata. The study's findings and limits: Scalp samples also yield sequences from resident alphabeta T cells of normal skin.

After removal of 8 bases from V and 1 base from J, the junction contained 4 bases not matched to a gene. The CDR3 loop spans 14 amino acids. The germline gives CDR1 MNHEY, CDR2 SMNVEV (reference sequence). The treatment here: oral pan-JAK inhibitor, 5-10 mg twice daily. Researchers took lesional scalp punch biopsies and peripheral blood from people who were alopecia areata patients. Regarding this clone: Its antigen is not known.

After isolation, RNA underwent reverse transcription to generate cDNA as the sequencing template. The method was immunoSEQ multiplex PCR; TCRdb's version includes in-frame clones alone and lacks a portion of them. There are some 98,000 clones in the sample; approximately 60% occur only once, and 15% to 19% lies in the top ten. The sequence derives from a human donor with alopecia areata. The V call is TRBV27, the J call TRBJ2-1; 8 bases align to TRBD2. This sample comprised CD8+ T cells sorted from blood, obtained at week 4, from a patient treated with tofacitinib. CDR3 sequence (DNA): TGTGCCAGCTCCAGCGGGAGTTCCTACAATGAGCAGTTCTTC. Translated, it gives CASSSGSSYNEQFF.